This T cell receptor (beta chain) was captured by sequencing in a study of Tregs in tolerant kidney transplant recipients. General study findings and limits: This study did not directly address biological reproducibility. Few patients were studied, so findings need validation in larger groups.

Measured with immunoSEQ multiplex PCR; TCRdb has only the in-frame clones, and not every one. Of 69,000 or so clones listed, less than 90% are singletons. V was cut by 6 bases and J by 6 bases, with 14 bases left in between. This CDR3 has 14 amino acids. The germline V gene has CDR1 MDHEN and CDR2 SYDVKM. Thawed PBMCs were FACS-sorted into unstimulated CD4+CD25+CD127- regulatory T cells, CD4+CD25- non-regulatory cells, CD4 and CD8 cells. This clone was seen more than once but under ten times. What it binds is not known. V gene TRBV28 combines with J gene TRBJ1-4; perhaps TRBD1 as D (6 bases). The sequenced sample was CD4+ T cells from blood, obtained before the transplant. This TCR was recovered from a human donor who received a combined kidney and bone marrow transplant. CDR3 amino acids: CASSGQPMDEKLFF. The CDR3, as DNA: TGTGCCAGCAGCGGACAGCCGATGGATGAAAAACTGTTTTTT.